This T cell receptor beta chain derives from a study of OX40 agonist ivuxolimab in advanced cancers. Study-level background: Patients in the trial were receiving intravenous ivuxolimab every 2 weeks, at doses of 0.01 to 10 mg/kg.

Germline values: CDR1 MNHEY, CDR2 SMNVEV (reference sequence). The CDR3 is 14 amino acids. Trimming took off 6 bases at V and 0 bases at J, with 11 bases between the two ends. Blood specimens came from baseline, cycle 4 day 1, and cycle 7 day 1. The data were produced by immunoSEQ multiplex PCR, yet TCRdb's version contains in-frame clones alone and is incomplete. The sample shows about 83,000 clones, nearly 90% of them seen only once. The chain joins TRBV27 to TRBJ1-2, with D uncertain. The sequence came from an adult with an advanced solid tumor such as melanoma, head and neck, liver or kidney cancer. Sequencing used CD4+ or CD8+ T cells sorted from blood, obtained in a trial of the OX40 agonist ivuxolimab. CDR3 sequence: CASSPTVPNYGYTF. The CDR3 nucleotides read TGTGCCAGCAGCCCCACGGTTCCTAACTATGGCTACACCTTC.